This TCR beta chain appears in the sequencing data of a study of T cells in Graves' hyperthyroidism and ophthalmopathy. Study-wide results and caveats: Researchers found most expanded thyroid clonotypes above 0.001 in blood as well.

This clonotype was counted ten times or more. The antigen is unknown. RNA transcripts gave rise to amplified TCR beta CDR3 regions. When the TCR CDR3 underwent first-round RT-PCR, the HTBI primer set was used. TCRdb itself ran the multiplex PCR reads through MiXCR, one entry per CDR3 protein. The sample carries more than 250,000 distinct CDR3 sequences, 13% to 15% recorded once. With a duration under 2 months, the hyperthyroidism was newly diagnosed in patients aged 18 to 65. The TCR was taken from a woman aged 45-65 years with Graves' hyperthyroidism that later progressed to Graves' ophthalmopathy. The sample taken for sequencing was blood.

The CDR3 reads CASSVLAGLNEQFF. In DNA, the CDR3 is TGTGCCAGCAGTGTACTAGCGGGATTAAATGAGCAGTTCTTC. The genes are TRBV2 and TRBJ2-1; 10 bases fit TRBD2. Losses at the gene ends were 4 bases for V and 7 bases for J; bases not matched to a gene: 4. Germline V gene sequence: CDR1 SNHLY, CDR2 FYNNEI. The CDR3 contains 14 residues.